The entry below describes one T cell receptor beta chain. The data belong to a study of blood T cell repertoires in COVID-19. At the level of the study: The cDNA or gDNA used as material had been derived from T cells, B-cell-depleted T cells, or PBMCs.

Profiled with immunoSEQ multiplex PCR; TCRdb holds only in-frame clones, not every one. Here the sample spans tens of thousands of clones, 85% being singletons. Germline CDR1 and CDR2: MNHEY and SMNVEV (reference sequence). The CDR3 consists of 15 residues. V dropped 1 base and J dropped 4; count of bases not matched to a gene: 4. Sequences were obtained from peripheral blood. This TCR was recovered from a man older than 75 with acute or convalescent COVID-19. The chain combines TRBV27 with TRBJ1-2, with TRBD1 matching over 9 bases. DNA for the CDR3: TGTGCCAGCAGTTTATTCCCGGGACAGGGCTATGGCTACACCTTC. As protein: CASSLFPGQGYGYTF.